This record covers a single T cell receptor beta chain. This may come from a read error, since a much larger clone is one base off. Total RNA was isolated from each sample in quantities of at least 6 micrograms. The sample belongs to a study of blood T cells in healthy people across ages. A J-beta primer mix and a sample-barcoded 5' primer were used in a second PCR of about 7 to 12 cycles. Each cDNA molecule, via a template-switch adaptor with 12 random nucleotides, was tagged. Each CDR3 protein gets one entry after TCRdb re-called the 5' RACE reads with MiXCR. This table holds some 1.6 million distinct CDR3 sequences, about 35% found once. The CDR3 is made up of 12 amino acids. Germline assignment: CDR1 DFQATT and CDR2 SNEGSKA (reference sequence).

The sequenced sample was blood. The receptor's source is a woman under 40 in good health. V is TRBV20-1 and J is TRBJ2-5, with a possible D match to TRBD1 (6 bases). The CDR3, as DNA: TGCAGGGCTCAGGACAGCCAAGAGACCCAGTACTTC. This sequence encodes CRAQDSQETQYF.